This T cell receptor beta chain was obtained from a study of cytomegalovirus exposure and HLA in healthy donors. Study details: Early release data held around 82 million unique TCRs from HLA-typed donors. Study-level results: According to a later analysis, most TCR beta chains associated with CMV appeared HLA-restricted. The only immune exposure information that was available was CMV serostatus.

With regard to this clone: Its specificity is unknown.

Vbeta (60) and Jbeta (13) primers were used in the PCR. The table came from immunoSEQ multiplex PCR; TCRdb's copy has only in-frame clones and leaves some out. The sample yields some 200,000 clones, roughly 79% seen once. The source of this sequence is a woman in her 40s in good health and CMV-seronegative. The sequenced sample consisted of PBMCs.

CDR3 residues: CASSSGGVNTEAFF. The DNA of the CDR3 is TGTGCCAGCAGCTCCGGAGGGGTGAACACTGAAGCTTTCTTT. V gene TRBV7-9 combines with J gene TRBJ1-1; perhaps TRBD1 as D (5 bases). CDR3 size: 14 residues. Trimming removed 4 bases at V and 0 bases at J, with 9 bases between. Per the germline V gene, CDR1 is SEHNR and CDR2 is FQNEAQ (reference sequence).